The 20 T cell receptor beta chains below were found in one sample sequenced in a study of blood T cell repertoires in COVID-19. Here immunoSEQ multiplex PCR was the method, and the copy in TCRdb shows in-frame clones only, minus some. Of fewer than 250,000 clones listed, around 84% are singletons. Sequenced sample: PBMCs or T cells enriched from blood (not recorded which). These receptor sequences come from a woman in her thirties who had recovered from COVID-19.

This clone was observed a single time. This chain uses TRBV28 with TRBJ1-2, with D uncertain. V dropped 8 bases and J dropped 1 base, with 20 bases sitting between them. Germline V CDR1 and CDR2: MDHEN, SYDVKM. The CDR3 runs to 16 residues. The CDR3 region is CASFSVGGPYNYGYTF. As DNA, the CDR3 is TGTGCCAGCTTCTCCGTCGGCGGGCCCTATAACTATGGCTACACCTTC.

The DNA for the CDR3 is TGTGCCAGCAAAATAGGAAACACCATATATTTT. Translation: CASKIGNTIYF. The chain combines TRBV30 with TRBJ1-3, with unresolved D. V dropped 8 bases and J dropped 4 bases, with 9 bases sitting between them. The CDR3 spans 11 residues. Germline lookup yields CDR1 GTSNPN and CDR2 SVGIG (reference sequence).

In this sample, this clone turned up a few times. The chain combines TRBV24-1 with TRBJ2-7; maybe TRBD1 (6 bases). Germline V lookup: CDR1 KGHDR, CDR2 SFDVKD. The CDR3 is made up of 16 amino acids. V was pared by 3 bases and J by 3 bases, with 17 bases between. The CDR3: CATSDTTGQGGYEQYF. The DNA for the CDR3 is TGTGCCACCAGTGATACAACGGGACAAGGGGGCTACGAGCAGTACTTC.

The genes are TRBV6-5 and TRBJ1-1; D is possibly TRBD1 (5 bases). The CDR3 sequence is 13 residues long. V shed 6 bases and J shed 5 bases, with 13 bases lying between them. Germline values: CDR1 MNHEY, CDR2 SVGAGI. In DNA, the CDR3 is TGTGCCAGCAGGGCGGACATACGAACTGAAGCTTTCTTT. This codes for CASRADIRTEAFF.

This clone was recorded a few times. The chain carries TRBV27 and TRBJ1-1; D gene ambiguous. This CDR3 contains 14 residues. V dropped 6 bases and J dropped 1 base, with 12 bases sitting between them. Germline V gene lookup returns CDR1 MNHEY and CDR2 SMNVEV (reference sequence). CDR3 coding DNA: TGTGCCAGCAGATCGGGTCTTAAGAACACTGAAGCTTTCTTT. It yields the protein CASRSGLKNTEAFF.

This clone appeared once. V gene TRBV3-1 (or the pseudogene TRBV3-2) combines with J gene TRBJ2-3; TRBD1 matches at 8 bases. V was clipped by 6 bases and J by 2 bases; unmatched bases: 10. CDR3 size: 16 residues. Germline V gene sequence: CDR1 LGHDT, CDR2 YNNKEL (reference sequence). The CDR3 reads CASRGETGVFTDTQYF. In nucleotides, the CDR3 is TGTGCCAGCAGAGGGGAGACAGGGGTGTTCACAGATACGCAGTATTTT.

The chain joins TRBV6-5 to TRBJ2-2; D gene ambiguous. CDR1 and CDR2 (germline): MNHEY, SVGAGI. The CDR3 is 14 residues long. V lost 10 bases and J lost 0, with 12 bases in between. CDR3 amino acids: CAISRNSNTGELFF. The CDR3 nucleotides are TGTGCCATATCTAGGAATTCGAACACCGGGGAGCTGTTTTTT.

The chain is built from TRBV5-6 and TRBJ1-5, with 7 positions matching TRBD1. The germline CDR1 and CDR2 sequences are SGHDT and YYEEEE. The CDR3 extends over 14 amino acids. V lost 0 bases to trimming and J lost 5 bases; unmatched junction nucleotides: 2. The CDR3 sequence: CASSLEGQYQPQHF. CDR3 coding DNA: TGTGCCAGCAGCTTGGAGGGACAGTATCAGCCCCAGCATTTT.

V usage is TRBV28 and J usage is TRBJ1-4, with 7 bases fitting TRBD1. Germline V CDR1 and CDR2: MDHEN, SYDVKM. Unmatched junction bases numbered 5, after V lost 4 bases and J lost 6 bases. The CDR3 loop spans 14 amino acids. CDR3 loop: CASSSPDRDEKLFF. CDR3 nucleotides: TGTGCCAGCAGTTCACCAGACAGGGATGAAAAACTGTTTTTT.

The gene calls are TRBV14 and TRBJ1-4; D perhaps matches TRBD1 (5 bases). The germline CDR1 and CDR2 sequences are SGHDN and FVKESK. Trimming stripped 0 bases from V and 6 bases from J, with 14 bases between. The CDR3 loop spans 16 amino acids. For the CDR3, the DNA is TGTGCCAGCAGCCAAGATCGATGGAGGGGAGATGAAAAACTGTTTTTT. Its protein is CASSQDRWRGDEKLFF.

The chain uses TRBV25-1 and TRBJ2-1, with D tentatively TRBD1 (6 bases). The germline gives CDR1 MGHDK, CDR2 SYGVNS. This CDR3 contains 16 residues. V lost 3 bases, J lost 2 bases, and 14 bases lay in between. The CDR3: CASSDTGPGAYNEQFF. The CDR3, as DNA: TGTGCCAGCAGTGACACAGGGCCTGGGGCCTACAATGAGCAGTTCTTC.

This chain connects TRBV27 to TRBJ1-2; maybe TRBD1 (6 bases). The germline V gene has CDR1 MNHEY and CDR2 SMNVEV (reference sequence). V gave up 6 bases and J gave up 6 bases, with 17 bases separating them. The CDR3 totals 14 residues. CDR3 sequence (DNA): TGTGCCAGCAGACTCACAGGGAAAAAAGATGGCTACACCTTC. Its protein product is CASRLTGKKDGYTF.

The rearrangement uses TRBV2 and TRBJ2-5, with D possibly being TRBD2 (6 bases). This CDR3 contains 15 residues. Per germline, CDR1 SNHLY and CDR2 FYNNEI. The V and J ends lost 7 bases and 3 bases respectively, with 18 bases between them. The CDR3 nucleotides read TGTGCCAGCAACGGGGGTAGGGAGAACAAAGAGACCCAGTACTTC. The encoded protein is CASNGGRENKETQYF.

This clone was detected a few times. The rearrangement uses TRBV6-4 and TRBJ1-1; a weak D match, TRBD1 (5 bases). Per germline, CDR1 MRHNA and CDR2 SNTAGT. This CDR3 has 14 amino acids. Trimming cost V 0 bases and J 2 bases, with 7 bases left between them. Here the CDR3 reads CASSDSTENTEAFF. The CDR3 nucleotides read TGTGCCAGCAGTGACTCGACAGAAAACACTGAAGCTTTCTTT.

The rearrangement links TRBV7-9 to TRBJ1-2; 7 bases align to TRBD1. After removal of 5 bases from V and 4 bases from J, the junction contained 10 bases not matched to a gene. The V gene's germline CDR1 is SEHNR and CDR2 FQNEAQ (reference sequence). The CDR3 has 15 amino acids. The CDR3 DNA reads TGTGCCAGCAGCCCAACAGGAGGGGGCGCCTATGGCTACACCTTC. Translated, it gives CASSPTGGGAYGYTF. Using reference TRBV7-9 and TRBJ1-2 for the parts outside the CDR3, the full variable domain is DTGVSQNPRHKITKRGQNVTFRCDPISEHNRLYWYRQTLGQGPEFLTYFQNEAQLEKSRLLSDRFSAERPKGSFSTLEIQRTEQGDSAMYLCASSPTGGGAYGYTFGSGTRLTVV.

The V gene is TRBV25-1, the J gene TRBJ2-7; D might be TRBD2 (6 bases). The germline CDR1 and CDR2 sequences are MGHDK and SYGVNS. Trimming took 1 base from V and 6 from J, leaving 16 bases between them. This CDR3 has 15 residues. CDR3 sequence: CASSEWAPWRGEQYF. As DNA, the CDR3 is TGTGCCAGCAGTGAATGGGCCCCCTGGAGGGGCGAGCAGTACTTC.

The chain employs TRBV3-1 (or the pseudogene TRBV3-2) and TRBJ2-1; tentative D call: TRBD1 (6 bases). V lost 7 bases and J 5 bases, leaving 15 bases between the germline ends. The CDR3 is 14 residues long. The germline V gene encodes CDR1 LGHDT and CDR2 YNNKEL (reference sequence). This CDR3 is CASNPGTPNNEQFF. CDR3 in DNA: TGTGCCAGCAATCCCGGGACACCTAACAATGAGCAGTTCTTC.

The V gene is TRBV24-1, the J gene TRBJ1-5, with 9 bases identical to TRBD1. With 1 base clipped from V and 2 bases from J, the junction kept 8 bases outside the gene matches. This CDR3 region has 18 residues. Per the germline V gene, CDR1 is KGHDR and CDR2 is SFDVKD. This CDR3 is CATSDLRQGGGGNQPQHF. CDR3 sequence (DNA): TGTGCCACCAGTGATTTAAGACAGGGGGGAGGTGGCAATCAGCCCCAGCATTTT.

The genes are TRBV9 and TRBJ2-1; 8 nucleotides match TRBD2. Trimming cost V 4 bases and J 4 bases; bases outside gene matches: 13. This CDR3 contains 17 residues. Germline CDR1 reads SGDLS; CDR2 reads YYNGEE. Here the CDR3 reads CASSTRGSGGFYNEQFF. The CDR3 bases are TGTGCCAGCAGCACTAGAGGATCGGGAGGGTTTTACAATGAGCAGTTCTTC.

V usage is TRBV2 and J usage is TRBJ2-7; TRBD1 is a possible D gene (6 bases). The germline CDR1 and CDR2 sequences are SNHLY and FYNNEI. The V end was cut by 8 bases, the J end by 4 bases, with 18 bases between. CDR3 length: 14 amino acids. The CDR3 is CASGPRTVTYEQYF. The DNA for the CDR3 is TGTGCCAGCGGCCCTAGGACAGTTACGTACGAGCAGTACTTC.